The 2 T cell receptor beta chains presented below share a single source sample, sequenced in a study of cytomegalovirus exposure and HLA in healthy donors (dated by TCRdb to 2015 to 2018). The library was built by means of the immunoSEQ multiplex PCR assay. A mixture of 60 forward primers for TCR Vbeta segments and 13 reverse primers for TCR Jbeta segments was used in the multiplex PCR. Drawn from immuneACCESS, this table holds only the in-frame rearrangements with V and J called that TCRdb kept. Clones are partly lost; checked studies trace under half to an unresolved V gene and leave the rest unexplained. The sample table records 180,000 or so clones. Approximately 0.72% of the sample belongs to the ten largest clones. The material sequenced was PBMCs. The receptors stem from a woman aged 18-35 years in good health and CMV-seropositive.

V gene TRBV5-1 combines with J gene TRBJ2-5; maybe TRBD1 (6 bases). The germline gives CDR1 SGHRS, CDR2 YFSETQ. With 0 bases removed from V and 5 bases from J, the gap between germline ends came to 14 bases. CDR3 length: 15 amino acids. CDR3 coding DNA: TGCGCCAGCAGCTTGGACCTACAGGGTGAGGAGACCCAGTACTTC. Translating gives CASSLDLQGEETQYF.

The chain joins TRBV7-9 to TRBJ1-1; TRBD1 might be the D (6 bases). In germline, CDR1 is SEHNR, CDR2 FQNEAQ (reference sequence). Trimming took off 3 bases at V and 4 bases at J, with 12 bases between the two ends. The CDR3 is 14 residues long. This CDR3 is CASSLTTGSTEAFF. The CDR3 DNA reads as TGTGCCAGCAGCTTGACTACAGGGTCCACTGAAGCTTTCTTT.